Following are 9 T cell receptor beta chains from one sample sequenced in a study of CD8+ T cells in alopecia areata. Reverse transcribed after extraction, RNA yielded cDNA as the sequencing template. TCRdb keeps only in-frame clones here, not all; method: immunoSEQ multiplex PCR. The sample carries about 190,000 clones, roughly three fifths recorded once. Treatment given: oral pan-JAK inhibitor, 5-10 mg twice daily. Specimen: CD4+ T cells sorted from blood, collected at week 4, from a patient treated with tofacitinib. These receptors all stem from a human donor with alopecia areata.

The chain carries TRBV7-6 and TRBJ2-2; 10 bases are shared with TRBD1. Trimming at V came to 4 bases and at J to 1 base, leaving 6 bases not matched to a gene. The CDR3 sequence is 17 residues long. Looked up from germline, CDR1 is SGHVS and CDR2 is FNYEAQ. Here the CDR3 reads CASSYPGTGVNTGELFF. The CDR3 DNA sequence: TGTGCCAGCAGCTATCCCGGGACAGGGGTGAACACCGGGGAGCTGTTTTTT.

J is TRBJ2-2 and V is TRBV29-1, with 10 nucleotides matching TRBD1. The CDR3 consists of 14 residues. V lost 7 bases, J lost 4 bases, and 6 bases stayed unmatched. Germline CDR1 SQVTM, CDR2 ANQGSEA. CDR3 bases: TGCAGCGGCACCGGGACAGGGGCCACCGGGGAGCTGTTTTTT. Translated, it gives CSGTGTGATGELFF.

A few counts support this clone. The chain combines TRBV18 with TRBJ1-1; D unclear. This CDR3 has 13 amino acids. Germline CDR1 and CDR2: KGHSH and LQKENI. The V end lost 1 base, the J end lost 7 bases, and 10 bases lay between the germline ends. The DNA of the CDR3 is TGTGCCAGCTCACCACGGGCGGGCGTTGAAGCTTTCTTT. This sequence encodes CASSPRAGVEAFF.

The rearrangement uses TRBV30 and TRBJ2-6; TRBD1 aligns across 8 bases. Germline CDR1 and CDR2: GTSNPN and SVGIG (reference sequence). Trimming cost V 2 bases and J 4 bases; bases outside gene matches: 7. This CDR3 has 16 amino acids. This chain's CDR3 is CAWSPGGALGANVLTF. Here the CDR3 DNA reads TGTGCCTGGAGTCCAGGGGGCGCGCTAGGGGCCAACGTCCTGACTTTC.

The V call is TRBV5-1, the J call TRBJ1-1; D possibly corresponds to TRBD1 (6 bases). CDR3 length equals 14 residues. V shed 0 bases and J shed 5 bases, with 11 bases lying between them. Germline CDR1 is SGHRS and CDR2 is YFSETQ. The CDR3 is CASSLEQGWTEAFF. The CDR3 DNA follows: TGCGCCAGCAGCTTGGAACAGGGCTGGACTGAAGCTTTCTTT.

This clone showed up just once. The rearrangement links TRBV15 to TRBJ2-1; no clear D gene. The V end was cut by 0 bases, the J end by 8 bases, with 11 bases between. The germline V gene has CDR1 LNHNV and CDR2 YYDKDF (reference sequence). The CDR3 totals 14 residues. The CDR3 nucleotides are TGTGCCACCAGCAGAGATCTCTCAGCCGATGAGCAGTTCTTC. Translation gives CATSRDLSADEQFF.

This clone appeared a few times. This rearrangement joins TRBV29-1 to TRBJ1-2, with D possibly matching TRBD1 (6 bases). The CDR3 runs to 12 residues. Trimming stripped 6 bases from V and 8 bases from J, with 16 bases between. Germline-derived CDR1 and CDR2 are SQVTM and ANQGSEA. The CDR3 DNA is TGCAGCGTGAAGAAGGGGGGCCAAGGCTACACCTTC. Translated: CSVKKGGQGYTF.

The V call is TRBV6-5, the J call TRBJ2-5; no firm D call. The germline V and J ends were trimmed by 9 bases and 4 bases, with 12 bases remaining between them. The germline gives CDR1 MNHEY, CDR2 SVGAGI. The CDR3 runs to 12 residues. The CDR3 spells CASYDWGETQYF. DNA for the CDR3: TGTGCCAGTTACGATTGGGGAGAGACCCAGTACTTC.

A few counts support this clone. The J gene is TRBJ2-7, the V gene TRBV4-1; 11 positions agree with TRBD1. The CDR3 is 17 amino acids. With V trimmed by 2 bases and J by 1 base, 7 bases remained unmatched. Per the germline V gene, CDR1 is MGHRA and CDR2 is YSYEKL. Here the CDR3 reads CASSQYTRDRGSYEQYF. CDR3 in DNA: TGCGCCAGCAGCCAATATACCCGGGACAGGGGGTCCTACGAGCAGTACTTC.